A selection of T cell receptor beta chains follows, all from one sample in a study of cytomegalovirus exposure and HLA in healthy donors. Assay used: immunoSEQ multiplex PCR; TCRdb lists only in-frame clones, some missing. The repertoire consists of approximately 170,000 clones, with roughly 74% occurring once and the leading ten covering over 4.5%. Source material: PBMCs. These receptors came from a male donor in good health and CMV-seronegative. Both conserved end residues are part of each CDR3. A D gene is named only where the DNA matches it firmly. Size values are once, few and many counts, or a class for expanded clones, and some rows have none.

J gene	clone size	CDR3 length	D gene	V gene	CDR3 DNA	CDR3 protein
TRBJ1-3	-	16	-	TRBV6-5	TGTGCCAGCAGTTACTCTAAGGGAGGGGCTGGAAACACCATATATTTT	CASSYSKGGAGNTIYF
TRBJ1-3	-	14	-	TRBV6-1	TGTGCCAGCAGTGACAGTTCCTCTGGAAACACCATATATTTT	CASSDSSSGNTIYF
TRBJ1-4	-	15	-	TRBV9	TGTGCCAGCAGCGCAGGGTCAGGGGAGGGCGAAAAACTGTTTTTT	CASSAGSGEGEKLFF
TRBJ2-3	-	15	-	TRBV5-1	TGCGCCAGCAAATCGTCCGGGGAGAGGGCAGATACGCAGTATTTT	CASKSSGERADTQYF
TRBJ2-3	-	18	TRBD1	TRBV5-1	TGCGCCAGCAGCTTAGAAACAGGGGGTGGAGGATATCTCCGTCCGCAGTATTTT	CASSLETGGGGYLRPQYF
TRBJ1-1	-	14	-	TRBV7-9	TGTGCCAGCAGCGTACGAACAGGGAACACTGAAGCTTTCTTT	CASSVRTGNTEAFF
TRBJ1-1	-	14	-	TRBV6-5	TGTGCCAGCAGTTGGGACATACGGAACACTGAAGCTTTCTTT	CASSWDIRNTEAFF
TRBJ2-7	-	14	TRBD2	TRBV5-1	TGCGCCAGCAGCTTGGGGGACTATTGGCTCGAGCAGTACTTC	CASSLGDYWLEQYF
TRBJ2-1	-	15	TRBD2	TRBV7-7	TGTGCCAGCAGCTCGACTAGCGGGAGTTACAATGAGCAGTTCTTC	CASSSTSGSYNEQFF
TRBJ2-1	once	14	-	TRBV7-6	TGTGCCAGCAGCTTAGGGATCTCGGGCAATGAGCAGTTCTTC	CASSLGISGNEQFF
TRBJ1-1	-	16	-	TRBV2	TGTGCCAGCAGCGCCCAGGGACACCTCATGAACACTGAAGCTTTCTTT	CASSAQGHLMNTEAFF
TRBJ1-3	-	14	-	TRBV5-1	TGCGCCAGCAGCCCAGGGGATAGTGGAAACACCATATATTTT	CASSPGDSGNTIYF
TRBJ1-2	-	16	-	TRBV4-2	TGTGCCAGCAGCCAAGACAAAACCCAGGGATGGTATGGCTACACCTTC	CASSQDKTQGWYGYTF
TRBJ2-3	few	15	TRBD2	TRBV4-3	TGCGCCAGCAGCCCCAGCGGGAGTCATGTAGATACGCAGTATTTT	CASSPSGSHVDTQYF
TRBJ2-1	once	15	-	TRBV25-1	TGTGCCAGCAGTGACCTGGGACAAGCCACCGATGAGCAGTTCTTC	CASSDLGQATDEQFF
TRBJ1-2	-	14	-	TRBV6-5	TGTGCCAGCAGTTACCGGGCGGGGAACTATGGCTACACCTTC	CASSYRAGNYGYTF
TRBJ2-1	-	16	TRBD2	TRBV11-3	TGTGCCAGCAGCTCCAACCTAGCGGGGACCTACAATGAGCAGTTCTTC	CASSSNLAGTYNEQFF
TRBJ2-2	-	15	TRBD2	TRBV7-3	TGTGCCAGCAGCTCGGGACTAGCGGGAGCCGGGGAGCTGTTTTTT	CASSSGLAGAGELFF
TRBJ2-2	few	12	-	TRBV7-9	TGTGCCAGCAGCCCAAACACCGGGGAGCTGTTTTTT	CASSPNTGELFF
TRBJ1-1	-	14	TRBD1	TRBV29-1	TGCAGCGTTGACGGCAGGGGGCGGGGGACTGAAGCTTTCTTT	CSVDGRGRGTEAFF
TRBJ1-2	-	13	TRBD1	TRBV27	TGTGCCAGCACGGGACAGGGGGACTATGGCTACACCTTC	CASTGQGDYGYTF
TRBJ2-7	-	13	TRBD1	TRBV6-5	TGTGCCAGCAGTTTCACAGGGGTGCGCGAGCAGTACTTC	CASSFTGVREQYF
TRBJ2-4	-	13	TRBD1	TRBV2	TGTGCCAGCAGTGCTAACAGGGGAAACATTCAGTACTTC	CASSANRGNIQYF
TRBJ1-4	-	14	-	TRBV4-2	TGTGCCAGCAGCCCGACAGTAGATAATGAAAAACTGTTTTTT	CASSPTVDNEKLFF
TRBJ1-1	-	15	TRBD1	TRBV28	TGTGCCAGTCTCGCGACAGGGGAGGGGAACACTGAAGCTTTCTTT	CASLATGEGNTEAFF
TRBJ2-4	-	16	TRBD2	TRBV19	TGTGCCAGTAGGCCGGGACTAGCGGGAGGGAAAAACATTCAGTACTTC	CASRPGLAGGKNIQYF
TRBJ2-1	few	12	-	TRBV5-4	TGTGCCAGCAGCTTCCCTCGGGATGAGCAGTTCTTC	CASSFPRDEQFF
TRBJ1-1	-	12	-	TRBV30	TGTGCCTTCGTGCGGGTGAACACTGAAGCTTTCTTT	CAFVRVNTEAFF
TRBJ1-6	-	15	TRBD1	TRBV5-1	TGCGCCAGCAGATGGGGACAGGGACCTAATTCACCCCTCCACTTT	CASRWGQGPNSPLHF
TRBJ1-6	-	14	-	TRBV19	TGTGCCAGTAGTTCAGGACAGTATAATTCACCCCTCCACTTT	CASSSGQYNSPLHF
TRBJ2-7	-	15	-	TRBV4-1	TGCGCCAGCAGCCCAAGGGAGGGGGTTCACTACGAGCAGTACTTC	CASSPREGVHYEQYF
TRBJ2-2	few	15	TRBD2	TRBV27	TGTGCCAGCAGTTTGCGGCTAGCGGGGGTCGGGGAGCTGTTTTTT	CASSLRLAGVGELFF
TRBJ2-1	-	16	TRBD2	TRBV7-2	TGTGCCAGCAGCACCGTTCCCGGGACTAGCGGAAATGAGCAGTTCTTC	CASSTVPGTSGNEQFF
TRBJ1-4	-	13	TRBD1	TRBV6-5	TGTACCAGCAGAAAGGGGGCGGGTGAAAAACTGTTTTTT	CTSRKGAGEKLFF
TRBJ2-3	once	14	TRBD1	TRBV7-9	TGTGCCAGCAGCTTGGTACAGGGGACAGATACGCAGTATTTT	CASSLVQGTDTQYF
TRBJ2-1	-	17	-	TRBV7-2	TGTGCCAGCAGCCTCCGGACTACCCTCGCTGCCTACAATGAGCAGTTCTTC	CASSLRTTLAAYNEQFF
TRBJ2-5	-	14	-	TRBV5-1	TGCGCCAGCAGCTCGGTACAGCTTACCGAGACCCAGTACTTC	CASSSVQLTETQYF
TRBJ2-3	once	15	-	TRBV19	TGTGCCAGTAGCCGACAGGTGCCACCCACAGATACGCAGTATTTT	CASSRQVPPTDTQYF
TRBJ2-7	-	15	TRBD2	TRBV7-2	TGTGCCAGCAGCTTAATGTCTAGCGGGAGTCACGAGCAGTACTTC	CASSLMSSGSHEQYF
TRBJ1-2	-	14	TRBD1	TRBV28	TGTGCCAGCAGCGGGGACAGTGCTCACTATGGCTACACCTTC	CASSGDSAHYGYTF
TRBJ2-1	once	14	TRBD2	TRBV28	TGTGCCAGCAGTTTGGGCGGGAGAAAAAATGAGCAGTTCTTC	CASSLGGRKNEQFF
TRBJ2-7	few	16	-	TRBV4-2	TGTGCCAGCAGCCAAGATCTGGCAGGGGCCTACTACGAGCAGTACTTC	CASSQDLAGAYYEQYF
TRBJ2-5	-	14	TRBD2	TRBV5-1	TGCGCCAGCAGCTTGGTTCTAGCGGGGGGTCACCAGTACTTC	CASSLVLAGGHQYF
TRBJ1-4	-	15	TRBD1	TRBV11-2	TGTGCCAGCAGCCCTTCAGGGGGCGGATGGGAAAAACTGTTTTTT	CASSPSGGGWEKLFF
TRBJ2-4	-	16	TRBD1	TRBV11-2	TGTGCCAGCAGCTCCCGGGACAGGGGGCTCAAAAACATTCAGTACTTC	CASSSRDRGLKNIQYF
TRBJ2-7	few	15	TRBD2	TRBV7-9	TGTGCCAGCAGCTTCCTAGCGGGCCCTACCTACGAGCAGTACTTC	CASSFLAGPTYEQYF
TRBJ2-7	-	16	TRBD2	TRBV15	TGTGCCACCAGCAGAGAGGGTGTAAGCGGGAGGTACGAGCAGTACTTC	CATSREGVSGRYEQYF
TRBJ2-1	few	13	TRBD2	TRBV27	TGTGCCAGCAGCCGGGACTACTACAATGAGCAGTTCTTC	CASSRDYYNEQFF
TRBJ1-1	-	15	-	TRBV6-5	TGTGCCAGCAGTCGTGACACTCGACCGAACACTGAAGCTTTCTTT	CASSRDTRPNTEAFF
TRBJ2-3	few	15	TRBD2	TRBV9	TGTGCCAGCAGCGTAGGCGTCAGGGAGGGAGATACGCAGTATTTT	CASSVGVREGDTQYF
TRBJ2-5	few	14	TRBD1	TRBV6-5	TGTGCCAGCAGTTTACAGGGGGGACAAGAGACCCAGTACTTC	CASSLQGGQETQYF
TRBJ2-7	few	11	-	TRBV20-1	TGCAGTGCTAGTAAGGGGTACGAGCAGTACTTC	CSASKGYEQYF
TRBJ2-7	-	14	-	TRBV27	TGTGCCAGCAGTTTATCGCAGCGCCACTACGAGCAGTACTTC	CASSLSQRHYEQYF